The clone carrying this TCR beta chain has more than one count but fewer than ten. Its target is unknown. The source of the sample is a study of tumor-infiltrating lymphocytes in localized non-small cell lung cancer. Study-wide background: Tumor tissue and non-adjacent uninvolved lung came from each patient.

Study observations and caveats: Tumor T-cell fraction from TCR sequencing was not associated with recurrence-free survival (p = 0.61). No T-cell fraction difference was seen between IM1 and IM2 tumors.

Sequenced by immunoSEQ multiplex PCR; TCRdb stores in-frame clones only, minus some. The sample has 20,000 to 25,000 clones; 69% are singletons. This TCR came from a human donor with non-small cell lung cancer. The sample taken for sequencing was lung tumor tissue.

The CDR3 spells CASSLTSGRPSSYNEQFF. The CDR3 DNA is TGCGCCAGCAGCCTTACTAGCGGGAGGCCAAGCTCCTACAATGAGCAGTTCTTC. The rearrangement uses TRBV4-1 and TRBJ2-1; 12 nucleotides agree with TRBD2. Unmatched junction bases numbered 7, after V lost 4 bases and J lost 0 bases. The CDR3 is 18 amino acids. Germline CDR1 is MGHRA and CDR2 is YSYEKL.